The 2 T cell receptor beta chains listed next were all sequenced from one sample in a study of tumor-infiltrating lymphocytes in primary liver carcinoma (TCRdb year 2017). RNA from unsorted whole blood was extracted with TRIzol reagent, and germline DNA was obtained with the DNeasy Blood & Tissue kit. Sequencing was carried out with an Illumina HiSeq 2500. Starting from approximately 500 ng total RNA, TCRbeta-specific cDNA was produced by reverse transcription with a constant-region primer and ProtoScript II reverse transcriptase. TCRbeta libraries were built with three nested multiplex PCR rounds, a slightly modified ARM-PCR procedure. Each of the first two PCR rounds ran for about 9 cycles and used multiplex TRBV1-TRBV30 forward primers together with a Cbeta reverse primer. TCRdb reran the public reads through fastp at Q25 and MiXCR, keeping productive beta chains. Every distinct CDR3 protein forms one entry, paired with its most common genes and DNA. The sample table shows 330,000 or so distinct CDR3 sequences, and less than 75% are seen once. About 6.5% of the sample lies in the top ten.

The sequenced material came from peripheral blood. The receptors shown here come from a man aged 40-49 years with primary liver carcinoma and hepatitis B virus infection.

The rearrangement links TRBV6-1 to TRBJ2-7; D is uncertain. The CDR3 spans 14 residues. Germline V CDR1 and CDR2: MNHNS, SASEGT. Trimming removed 8 bases from V and 6 bases from J, with 20 bases in between. The CDR3 loop reads CASQLALTALEQYF. The CDR3 bases are TGTGCCAGCCAGCTGGCGCTTACCGCCCTCGAGCAGTACTTC.

J is TRBJ2-2 and V is TRBV7-9; D might be TRBD2 (6 bases). The V end was cut by 6 bases, the J end by 4 bases, with 18 bases between. CDR1 and CDR2 (germline): SEHNR, FQNEAQ (reference sequence). The CDR3 consists of 16 residues. The CDR3 loop is CASSSHGGGPTGELFF. CDR3 DNA: TGTGCCAGCAGTTCTCACGGGGGAGGCCCCACCGGGGAGCTGTTTTTT.